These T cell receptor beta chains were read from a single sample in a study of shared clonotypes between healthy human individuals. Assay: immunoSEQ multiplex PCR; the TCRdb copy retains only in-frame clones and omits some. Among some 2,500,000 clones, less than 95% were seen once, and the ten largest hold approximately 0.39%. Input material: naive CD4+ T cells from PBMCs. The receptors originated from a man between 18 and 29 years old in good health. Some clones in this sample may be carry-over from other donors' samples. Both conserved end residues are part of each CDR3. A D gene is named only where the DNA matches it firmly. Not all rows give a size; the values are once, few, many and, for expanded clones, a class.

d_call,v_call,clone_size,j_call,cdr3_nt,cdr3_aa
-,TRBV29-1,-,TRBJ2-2,TGCAGCGTTGGTAGGGGCACCGGGGAGCTGTTTTTT,CSVGRGTGELFF
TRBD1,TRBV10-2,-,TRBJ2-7,TGCGCCAGCAAAGCCCCGGGACAGACCTACGAGCAGTACTTC,CASKAPGQTYEQYF
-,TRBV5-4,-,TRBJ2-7,TGTGCCAGCAGCTTGGTTGGGAATTCTCACGAGCAGTACTTC,CASSLVGNSHEQYF
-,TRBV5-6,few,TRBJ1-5,TGTGCCAGCAGCGTTGATAGCAATCAGCCCCAGCATTTT,CASSVDSNQPQHF
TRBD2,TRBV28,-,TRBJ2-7,TGTGCCAGCCTGTCCTCCTGGGGTGCGGGGGGGTACGAGCAGTACTTC,CASLSSWGAGGYEQYF
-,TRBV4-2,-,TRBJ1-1,TGTGCCAGCAGCCAGGAAGGGAAGAACACTGAAGCTTTCTTT,CASSQEGKNTEAFF
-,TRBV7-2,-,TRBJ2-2,TGTGCCAGCAGCCAAGACAGGGAGGGAGTGGCCGGGGAGCTGTTTTTT,CASSQDREGVAGELFF
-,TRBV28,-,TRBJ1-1,TGTGCCAGCAGTTCCCCCTACGGGGGTGAAGCTTTCTTT,CASSSPYGGEAFF
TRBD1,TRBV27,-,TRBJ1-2,TGTGCCAGCAGTTTGGCCGGGACAGGATCTGGCTACACCTTC,CASSLAGTGSGYTF
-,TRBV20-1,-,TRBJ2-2,TGCAGTGCCAGGGGTCCTGGGGAGCTGTTTTTT,CSARGPGELFF
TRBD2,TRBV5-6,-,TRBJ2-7,TGTGCCAGCAGCTCTAGCGGGAGGGCCGGTGAGCAGTACTTC,CASSSSGRAGEQYF
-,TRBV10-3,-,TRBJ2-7,TGTGCCATCAGTGAGTGGTCGGGAGTTGGATACGAGCAGTACTTC,CAISEWSGVGYEQYF
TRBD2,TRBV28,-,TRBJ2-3,TGTGCCAGCAATGCCGACCCCGGGAGGGCAGATACGCAGTATTTT,CASNADPGRADTQYF
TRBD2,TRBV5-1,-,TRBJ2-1,TGCGCCAGCAGCTATACAGCGGGAGGGCCCTCCAATGAGCAGTTCTTC,CASSYTAGGPSNEQFF
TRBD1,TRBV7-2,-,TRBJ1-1,TGTGCCAGCAGCCGCCGACAGGGGGGGAACACTGAAGCTTTCTTT,CASSRRQGGNTEAFF
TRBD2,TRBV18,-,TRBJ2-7,TGTGCCAGCTCACCCCCCACGGTGGCCAGGGAGGGTTACGAGCAGTACTTC,CASSPPTVAREGYEQYF
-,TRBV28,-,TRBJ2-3,TGTGCCAGCAGTTTTGAGCGGGGCTGGGTAGGGGGGAGCACAGATACGCAGTATTTT,CASSFERGWVGGSTDTQYF
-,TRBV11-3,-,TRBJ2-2,TGTGCCAGCTCCTTAGGGGTACCCGGGGAGCTGTTTTTT,CASSLGVPGELFF
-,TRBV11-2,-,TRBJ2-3,TGTGCCAGCAGCTTGGGGGGACGGGGAGATACGCAGTATTTT,CASSLGGRGDTQYF
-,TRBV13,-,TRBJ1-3,TGTGCCAGCAGCTTAAAATCGGGAAACACCATATATTTT,CASSLKSGNTIYF
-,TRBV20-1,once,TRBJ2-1,TGCAGTGCCCGGGGCTATGAGCAGTTCTTC,CSARGYEQFF
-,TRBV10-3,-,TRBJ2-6,TGTGCCATCAATCCAGGGAAGAGCTCTGGGGCCAACGTCCTGACTTTC,CAINPGKSSGANVLTF
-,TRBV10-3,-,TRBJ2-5,TGTGCCATCAGTGACGTCAACAGTCCTATGTCCCAGTACTTC,CAISDVNSPMSQYF
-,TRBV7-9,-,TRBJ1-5,TGTGCCAGCAGCTCGAGTCCCCAGCCCCAGCATTTT,CASSSSPQPQHF
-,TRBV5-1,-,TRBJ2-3,TGCGCCAGCAGCTTGGTGCAGGGCACAGATACGCAGTATTTT,CASSLVQGTDTQYF
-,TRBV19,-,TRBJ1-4,TGTGCCAGTAGTACCGGACAGCTTACTAATGAAAAACTGTTTTTT,CASSTGQLTNEKLFF
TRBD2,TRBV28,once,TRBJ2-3,TGTGCCAGCAGTTCGCCTGCTAGCGGGGATCACACAGATACGCAGTATTTT,CASSSPASGDHTDTQYF
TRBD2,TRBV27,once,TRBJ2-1,TGTGCCAGCAGTTCTGGGACTAGCGGGACTGAGCAGTTCTTC,CASSSGTSGTEQFF
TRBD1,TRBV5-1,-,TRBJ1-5,TGCGCCAGCAGCTCGGCGGGACAGGGGTATCAGCCCCAGCATTTT,CASSSAGQGYQPQHF
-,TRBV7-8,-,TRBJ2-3,TGTGCCAGCAGCTTCCCGGGGGCGGGGACAGATACGCAGTATTTT,CASSFPGAGTDTQYF
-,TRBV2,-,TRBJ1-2,TGTGCCAGCAGTGATTGGGGGCCGAGCTTTAACTATGGCTACACCTTC,CASSDWGPSFNYGYTF